This T cell receptor (beta chain) was sequenced in a study of patients and donors after allogeneic stem cell transplantation. TCRdb analysed the RT-PCR reads with MiXCR anew, one entry per CDR3 protein. The profile shows about 410,000 distinct CDR3 sequences, 15% to 20% of them singletons. The germline gives CDR1 MGHRA, CDR2 YSYEKL. The V and J ends lost 4 bases and 7 bases respectively, with 19 bases between them. This CDR3 has 15 residues. This clonotype was recorded at least ten times. The sequenced material came from blood, either unsorted or a sorted T cell fraction (not recorded which). The chain uses TRBV4-1 and TRBJ1-1; D gene uncertain. The origin of this receptor is a human donor who was either an allogeneic HSCT recipient or a stem cell or donor lymphocyte infusion donor (not recorded which). It is not recorded whose cells these are; they may come from a transplant donor. The CDR3 reads CASSPRESKVDEAFF. CDR3 sequence (DNA): TGCGCCAGCAGCCCCCGGGAGTCAAAAGTGGATGAAGCTTTCTTT.